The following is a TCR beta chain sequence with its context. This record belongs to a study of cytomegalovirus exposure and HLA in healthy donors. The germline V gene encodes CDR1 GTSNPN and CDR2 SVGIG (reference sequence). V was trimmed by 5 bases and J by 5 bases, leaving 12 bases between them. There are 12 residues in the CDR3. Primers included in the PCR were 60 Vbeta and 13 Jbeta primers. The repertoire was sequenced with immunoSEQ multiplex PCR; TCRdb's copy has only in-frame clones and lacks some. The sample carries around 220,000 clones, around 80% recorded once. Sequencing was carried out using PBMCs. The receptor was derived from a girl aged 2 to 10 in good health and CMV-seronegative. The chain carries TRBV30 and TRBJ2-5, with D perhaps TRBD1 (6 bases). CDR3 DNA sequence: TGTGCCTGGGGTCCAGGGGCTGAGACCCAGTACTTC. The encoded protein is CAWGPGAETQYF.